Shown below are 28 T cell receptor beta chains from a single sample sequenced in a study of human thymus T cells. Sequencing was performed with immunoSEQ multiplex PCR; in TCRdb, only in-frame clones are kept and a portion is missing. In the table there are about 44,000 clones, around 94% of which are singletons. What was sequenced was blood. These receptors all stem from a boy in the first two years of life with a congenital heart defect but otherwise immunologically healthy.

The genes are TRBV4-1 and TRBJ2-2, with D possibly being TRBD1 or TRBD2 (6 bases each). Trimming removed 9 bases at V and 4 bases at J, with 15 bases between. This CDR3 has 14 residues. Germline loops: CDR1 MGHRA, CDR2 YSYEKL. CDR3 DNA: TGCGCCAGTTTCGGGGGCCGGAGCACCGGGGAGCTGTTTTTT. Translated, it gives CASFGGRSTGELFF.

The CDR3 DNA sequence: TGTGCCAGCAGCCCACAGGCCGGGACAGCTACCTACGAGCAGTACTTC. Its translation is CASSPQAGTATYEQYF. The J gene is TRBJ2-7, the V gene TRBV7-2; 7 bases agree with TRBD1. The junction had 12 bases not matched to a gene; V was cut back by 5 bases and J by 2 bases. CDR1 SGHTA and CDR2 FQGNSA come from the germline V gene. This CDR3 has 16 residues.

A single count supports this clone. The chain couples TRBV5-1 to TRBJ1-1; the D is unclear. Germline V CDR1 and CDR2: SGHRS, YFSETQ. Trimming took off 0 bases at V and 5 bases at J, with 11 bases between the two ends. The CDR3 totals 14 residues. This CDR3 reads CASSLGGIVTEAFF. The CDR3 DNA reads as TGCGCCAGCAGCTTGGGTGGGATAGTAACTGAAGCTTTCTTT.

The chain carries TRBV19 and TRBJ2-7; 11 nucleotides match TRBD1. Germline trimming cut 4 bases from V and 3 bases from J; bases unmatched to any gene: 2. The CDR3 consists of 14 residues. Germline V gives CDR1 LNHDA, CDR2 SQIVND (reference sequence). CDR3 in amino acids: CASSTGTGGYEQYF. CDR3 coding DNA: TGTGCCAGTAGTACCGGGACAGGGGGCTACGAGCAGTACTTC.

This chain connects TRBV6-5 to TRBJ2-1, with 7 bases identical to TRBD1. Trimming cost V 2 bases and J 1 base; bases outside gene matches: 2. CDR1 and CDR2 (germline): MNHEY, SVGAGI. The CDR3 totals 15 residues. CDR3 DNA: TGTGCCAGCAGTTACACGGGACAGTCCTACAATGAGCAGTTCTTC. It yields the protein CASSYTGQSYNEQFF.

The chain has TRBV5-1 and TRBJ1-3, with a possible D match to TRBD1 (6 bases). Germline CDR1 reads SGHRS; CDR2 reads YFSETQ. The CDR3 spans 15 residues. V lost 4 bases and J 0 bases, leaving 11 bases between the germline ends. This CDR3 reads CASSMTGLSGNTIYF. The CDR3, as DNA: TGCGCCAGCAGCATGACAGGCCTCTCTGGAAACACCATATATTTT.

V and J are TRBV11-1 and TRBJ1-2, with D hard to call. The CDR3 contains 13 residues. V dropped 0 bases and J dropped 2 bases, with 4 bases sitting between them. Per germline, CDR1 SGHAT and CDR2 FQDESV (reference sequence). DNA for the CDR3: TGTGCCAGCAGCTTAGCACACAACTATGGCTACACCTTC. Protein: CASSLAHNYGYTF.

This clone was found a few times. The rearrangement joins TRBV5-1 to TRBJ1-3; D gene ambiguous. Trimming pared 0 bases from V and 0 bases from J, leaving 4 bases between. Germline lookup yields CDR1 SGHRS and CDR2 YFSETQ. The CDR3 has 14 residues. The CDR3 region is CASSLESSGNTIYF. The DNA for the CDR3 is TGCGCCAGCAGCTTGGAGAGCTCTGGAAACACCATATATTTT.

The J gene is TRBJ2-2, the V gene TRBV7-2; 12 bases map to TRBD2. This CDR3 has 15 residues. V shed 2 bases, J shed 6 bases, and the junction held 1 base outside the gene matches. Germline CDR1 SGHTA, CDR2 FQGNSA. The CDR3 is CASSLLAGGPGELFF. In DNA form, the CDR3 reads TGTGCCAGCAGCTTACTAGCGGGGGGGCCCGGGGAGCTGTTTTTT.

CDR3 sequence reads: CASSWGTPWQGQPQHF. As DNA, the CDR3 is TGTGCCAGCAGTTGGGGGACACCTTGGCAGGGTCAGCCCCAGCATTTT. The chain has TRBV28 and TRBJ1-5; D is possibly TRBD1 (6 bases). The CDR3 runs 16 residues. With 4 bases removed from V and 6 bases from J, the gap between germline ends came to 19 bases. Germline CDR1 is MDHEN and CDR2 is SYDVKM.

J is TRBJ2-7 and V is TRBV7-2; TRBD1 matches at 7 bases. This CDR3 has 14 amino acids. CDR1 and CDR2 (germline): SGHTA, FQGNSA. The junction had 0 bases not matched to a gene; V was cut back by 1 base and J by 0 bases. In nucleotides, the CDR3 is TGTGCCAGCAGCTTAGGGACAGGCTCCTACGAGCAGTACTTC. This sequence encodes CASSLGTGSYEQYF.

The gene calls are TRBV6-5 and TRBJ2-2, with 9 positions matching TRBD2. The CDR3 loop spans 16 amino acids. V lost 0 bases and J lost 1; bases outside the gene matches: 0. Germline V lookup: CDR1 MNHEY, CDR2 SVGAGI. The CDR3 DNA reads TGTGCCAGCAGTTACTCTAGCGGGGGGAACACCGGGGAGCTGTTTTTT. Its translation: CASSYSSGGNTGELFF.

The V call is TRBV5-1, the J call TRBJ2-3; tentative D call: TRBD1 (7 bases). Germline V gene data show CDR1 as SGHRS and CDR2 as YFSETQ. V dropped 0 bases and J dropped 5 bases, with 10 bases sitting between them. The CDR3 is 14 residues long. CDR3 coding DNA: TGCGCCAGCAGCTTGGACAGGGGAGGAGATACGCAGTATTTT. Its translation is CASSLDRGGDTQYF.

The rearrangement uses TRBV11-2 and TRBJ1-1; D not resolved. With 1 base removed from V and 6 bases from J, the gap between germline ends came to 0 bases. The CDR3 length is 10 residues. The germline V gene has CDR1 SGHAT and CDR2 FQNNGV. The CDR3 coding sequence is TGTGCCAGCAGCTTAGCTGAAGCTTTCTTT. It is translated as CASSLAEAFF.

V usage is TRBV7-2 and J usage is TRBJ2-7, with 13 bases matching TRBD2. Trimming at V came to 3 bases and at J to 4 bases, leaving 3 bases not matched to a gene. The CDR3 is 15 residues long. Germline V lookup: CDR1 SGHTA, CDR2 FQGNSA. The chain's CDR3 is CASSFGTSGVYEQYF. CDR3 coding DNA: TGTGCCAGCAGCTTCGGGACTAGCGGGGTGTACGAGCAGTACTTC. Variable domain in full (rest from reference TRBV7-2 and TRBJ2-7): GAGVSQSPSNKVTEKGKDVELRCDPISGHTALYWYRQSLGQGLEFLIYFQGNSAPDKSGLPSDRFSAERTGGSVSTLTIQRTQQEDSAVYLCASSFGTSGVYEQYFGPGTRLTVT.

This clone has just a few counts. This chain joins TRBV6-5 and TRBJ1-2; D may be TRBD1 (5 bases). CDR3 size: 12 residues. The germline V and J ends were trimmed by 2 bases and 4 bases, with 5 bases remaining between them. The germline CDR1 and CDR2 sequences are MNHEY and SVGAGI. CDR3 coding DNA: TGTGCCAGCAGTTACGGGGGCTATGGCTACACCTTC. Translation: CASSYGGYGYTF.

This chain uses TRBV28 with TRBJ2-1; D gene ambiguous. The CDR3 has 14 residues. V was trimmed by 5 bases and J by 9 bases, leaving 17 bases between them. Germline assignment: CDR1 MDHEN and CDR2 SYDVKM. CDR3 in DNA: TGTGCCAGCAGTCCTAAGAACCTTCGACTTGAGCAGTTCTTC. Translating gives CASSPKNLRLEQFF.

This clone was recorded only once. V usage is TRBV5-6 and J usage is TRBJ1-2; 7 bases are shared with TRBD1. Trimming at V came to 2 bases and at J to 2 bases, leaving 3 bases not matched to a gene. There are 14 residues in the CDR3. The V gene's germline CDR1 is SGHDT and CDR2 YYEEEE. In DNA form, the CDR3 reads TGTGCCAGCAGCTTCACAGGGGCCAACTATGGCTACACCTTC. Translation gives CASSFTGANYGYTF.

The rearrangement links TRBV30 to TRBJ2-7; D gene unclear. V was clipped by 2 bases and J by 4 bases, with 9 bases between them. CDR1 and CDR2 from the germline V gene are GTSNPN and SVGIG (reference sequence). The CDR3 is 12 residues long. For the CDR3, the DNA is TGTGCCTGGAGTCCCCAGAGATACGAGCAGTACTTC. Translated, it gives CAWSPQRYEQYF. Using reference TRBV30 and TRBJ2-7 for the parts outside the CDR3, the full variable domain is SQTIHQWPATLVQPVGSPLSLECTVEGTSNPNLYWYRQAAGRGLQLLFYSVGIGQISSEVPQNLSASRPQDRQFILSSKKLLLSDSGFYLCAWSPQRYEQYFGPGTRLTVT.

This rearrangement joins TRBV5-1 to TRBJ2-1; D unclear. V lost 3 bases to trimming and J lost 10 bases, with 17 bases between them. CDR3 size: 14 residues. The germline CDR1 and CDR2 sequences are SGHRS and YFSETQ. The CDR3 is CASSSGRPVEEQFF. In nucleotides, the CDR3 is TGCGCCAGCAGCTCCGGGCGGCCCGTTGAGGAGCAGTTCTTC.

The chain combines TRBV28 with TRBJ2-7; D might be TRBD2 (6 bases). CDR1 is MDHEN, CDR2 SYDVKM, per germline. The CDR3 length is 16 residues. V dropped 6 bases and J dropped 0 bases, with 18 bases sitting between them. The CDR3 sequence: CASSRNGDGSSYEQYF. DNA for the CDR3: TGTGCCAGCAGCCGGAATGGAGACGGGAGCTCCTACGAGCAGTACTTC.

This rearrangement joins TRBV2 to TRBJ1-1, with D unclear. Germline V gives CDR1 SNHLY, CDR2 FYNNEI. V was cut by 2 bases and J by 11 bases, with 9 bases left in between. CDR3 length equals 11 residues. The chain's CDR3 is CASSELSWAFF. CDR3 sequence (DNA): TGTGCCAGCAGTGAATTGAGTTGGGCTTTCTTT. Variable domain in full (rest from reference TRBV2 and TRBJ1-1): EPEVTQTPSHQVTQMGQEVILRCVPISNHLYFYWYRQILGQKVEFLVSFYNNEISEKSEIFDDQFSVERPDGSNFTLKIRSTKLEDSAMYFCASSELSWAFFGQGTRLTVV.

The chain is built from TRBV12-2 and TRBJ2-7; the table's D call of TRBD2 was not tested on the DNA. TRBV12-2 represents a pseudogene. The CDR3 covers 9 residues. The CDR3 protein is CARSDEQYF. CDR3 DNA: TGTGCACGGAGTGACGAGCAGTACTTC.

The genes are TRBV21-1 and TRBJ2-1; the table's D call of TRBD2 was not tested on the DNA. TRBV21-1 is described as a pseudogene. The CDR3 contains 18 residues. CDR3 amino acids: CASSKGTSGESSYNEQFF. CDR3 coding DNA: TGTGCCAGCAGCAAAGGGACTAGCGGGGAGAGCTCCTACAATGAGCAGTTCTTC.

V is TRBV14 and J is TRBJ2-5; D might be TRBD1 or TRBD2, each matching 5 bases. V was cut by 4 bases and J by 3 bases, with 15 bases left in between. The CDR3 covers 15 residues. Germline CDR1 and CDR2: SGHDN and FVKESK. CDR3 amino acids: CASSPRAGLKETQYF. The CDR3 DNA reads as TGTGCCAGCAGCCCCAGGGCCGGACTTAAAGAGACCCAGTACTTC.

The genes are TRBV5-4 and TRBJ2-3; D not certain. Germline CDR1 SGHNT, CDR2 YYREEE (reference sequence). This CDR3 contains 12 residues. V lost 3 bases and J 2 bases, leaving 4 bases between the germline ends. Here the CDR3 DNA reads TGTGCCAGCAGCTCACCCACAGATACGCAGTATTTT. Protein: CASSSPTDTQYF.

The CDR3 loop is CASSLGLGSGGLYEQYF. Written as DNA, the CDR3 is TGTGCCAGCAGCTTAGGCCTAGGTAGCGGGGGACTCTACGAGCAGTACTTC. V usage is TRBV13 and J usage is TRBJ2-7; 9 bases match TRBD2. The length of the CDR3 is 17 residues. Germline V gene sequence: CDR1 PRHDT, CDR2 FYEKMQ (reference sequence). V shed 0 bases, J shed 3 bases, and the junction held 9 bases outside the gene matches. The full variable domain, completed using reference TRBV13 and TRBJ2-7, is AAGVIQSPRHLIKEKRETATLKCYPIPRHDTVYWYQQGPGQDPQFLISFYEKMQSDKGSIPDRFSAQQFSDYHSELNMSSLELGDSALYFCASSLGLGSGGLYEQYFGPGTRLTVT.

The chain combines TRBV5-1 with TRBJ2-3, with D possibly TRBD2 on 5 matching bases. V was cut by 5 bases and J by 1 base, with 20 bases left in between. Germline values: CDR1 SGHRS, CDR2 YFSETQ. CDR3 length equals 17 residues. The CDR3 spells CASRLRDSPSGTDTQYF. The CDR3 coding sequence is TGCGCCAGCAGGTTGAGGGATTCGCCCTCGGGCACAGATACGCAGTATTTT.